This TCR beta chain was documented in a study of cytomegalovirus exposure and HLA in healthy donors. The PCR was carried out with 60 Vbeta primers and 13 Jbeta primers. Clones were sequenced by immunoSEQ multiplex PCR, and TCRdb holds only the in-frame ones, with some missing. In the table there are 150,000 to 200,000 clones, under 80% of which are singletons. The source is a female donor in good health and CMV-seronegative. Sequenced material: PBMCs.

The CDR3 protein is CASSAGRRTTEAFF. In nucleotides, the CDR3 is TGTGCCAGCAGCGCCGGGAGACGAACGACTGAAGCTTTCTTT. The chain recombines TRBV11-3 with TRBJ1-1; no reliable D call. The CDR3 totals 14 residues. Trimming took off 5 bases at V and 5 bases at J, with 15 bases between the two ends. CDR1 and CDR2 from the germline V gene are SGHNT and YENEEA. Full variable domain (missing parts from reference TRBV11-3 and TRBJ1-1): EAGVVQSPRYKIIEKKQPVAFWCNPISGHNTLYWYLQNLGQGPELLIRYENEEAVDDSQLPKDRFSAERLKGVDSTLKIQPAELGDSAVYLCASSAGRRTTEAFFGQGTRLTVV.